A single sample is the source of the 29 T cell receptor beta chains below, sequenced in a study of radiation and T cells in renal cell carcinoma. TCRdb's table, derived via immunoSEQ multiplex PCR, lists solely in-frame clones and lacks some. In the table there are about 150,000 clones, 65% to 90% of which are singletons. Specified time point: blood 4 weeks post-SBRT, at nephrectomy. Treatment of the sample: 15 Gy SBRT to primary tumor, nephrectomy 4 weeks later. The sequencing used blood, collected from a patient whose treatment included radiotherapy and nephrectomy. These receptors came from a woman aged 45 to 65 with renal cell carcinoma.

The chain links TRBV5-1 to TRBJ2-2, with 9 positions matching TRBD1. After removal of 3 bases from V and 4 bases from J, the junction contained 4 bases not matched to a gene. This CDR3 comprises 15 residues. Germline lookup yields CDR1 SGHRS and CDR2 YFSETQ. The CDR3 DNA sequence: TGCGCCAGCAGCTCGGACAGGGGATTCACCGGGGAGCTGTTTTTT. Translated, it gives CASSSDRGFTGELFF. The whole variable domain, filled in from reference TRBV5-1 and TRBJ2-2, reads KAGVTQTPRYLIKTRGQQVTLSCSPISGHRSVSWYQQTPGQGLQFLFEYFSETQRNKGNFPGRFSGRQFSNSRSEMNVSTLELGDSALYLCASSSDRGFTGELFFGEGSRLTVL.

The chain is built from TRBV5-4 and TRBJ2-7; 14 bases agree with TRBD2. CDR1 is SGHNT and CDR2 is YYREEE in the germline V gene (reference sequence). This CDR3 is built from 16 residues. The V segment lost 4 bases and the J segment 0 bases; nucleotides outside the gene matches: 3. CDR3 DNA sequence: TGTGCCAGCAGCCCGGGGACTAGCGGGAGCTCCTACGAGCAGTACTTC. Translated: CASSPGTSGSSYEQYF.

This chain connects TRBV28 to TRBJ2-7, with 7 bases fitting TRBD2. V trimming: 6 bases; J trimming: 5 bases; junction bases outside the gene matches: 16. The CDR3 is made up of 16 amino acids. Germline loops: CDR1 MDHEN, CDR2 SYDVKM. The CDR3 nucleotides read TGTGCCAGCAGCCCGTTCCGTTGGACTAGAGTTAACGAGCAGTACTTC. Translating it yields CASSPFRWTRVNEQYF.

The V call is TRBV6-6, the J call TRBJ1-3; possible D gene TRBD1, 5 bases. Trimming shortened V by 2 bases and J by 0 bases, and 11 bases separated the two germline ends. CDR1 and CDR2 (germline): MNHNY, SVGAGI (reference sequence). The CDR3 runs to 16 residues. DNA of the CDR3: TGTGCCAGCAGTTACGCGACAGAAGGCTCTGGAAACACCATATATTTT. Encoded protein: CASSYATEGSGNTIYF.

The CDR3 DNA follows: TGCGCCAGCAGCTTGCTGGAAAGCGGTTTGTTGTTTTTT. It specifies CASSLLESGLLFF. This chain connects TRBV5-1 to TRBJ2-2; maybe TRBD2 (5 bases). The CDR3 spans 13 residues. V was clipped by 1 base and J by 15 bases, with 16 bases between them. The germline CDR1 and CDR2 sequences are SGHRS and YFSETQ. Drawing the rest from reference TRBV5-1 and TRBJ2-2, the complete variable domain is KAGVTQTPRYLIKTRGQQVTLSCSPISGHRSVSWYQQTPGQGLQFLFEYFSETQRNKGNFPGRFSGRQFSNSRSEMNVSTLELGDSALYLCASSLLESGLLFFGEGSRLTVL.

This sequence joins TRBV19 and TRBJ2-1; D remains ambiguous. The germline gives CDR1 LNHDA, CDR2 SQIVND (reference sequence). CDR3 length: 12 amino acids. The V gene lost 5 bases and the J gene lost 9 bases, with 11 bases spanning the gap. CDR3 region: CASSLGRAEQFF. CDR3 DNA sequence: TGTGCCAGTAGTCTGGGAAGAGCTGAGCAGTTCTTC.

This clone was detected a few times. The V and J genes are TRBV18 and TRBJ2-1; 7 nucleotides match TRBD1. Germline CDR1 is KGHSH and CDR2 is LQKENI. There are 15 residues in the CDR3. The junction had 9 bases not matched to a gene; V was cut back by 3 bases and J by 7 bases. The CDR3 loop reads CASSPTGENWNEQFF. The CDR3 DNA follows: TGTGCCAGCTCACCTACAGGGGAAAACTGGAATGAGCAGTTCTTC.

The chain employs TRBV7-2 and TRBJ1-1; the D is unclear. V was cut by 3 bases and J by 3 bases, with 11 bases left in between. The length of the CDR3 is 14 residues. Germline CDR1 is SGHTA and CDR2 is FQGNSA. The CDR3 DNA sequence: TGTGCCAGCAGCTTCAGCGCGGGAGACACTGAAGCTTTCTTT. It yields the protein CASSFSAGDTEAFF.

The CDR3 reads CASSFGLAGGNEQFF. Written as DNA, the CDR3 is TGTGCCAGCAGCTTCGGCCTAGCGGGGGGTAATGAGCAGTTCTTC. This chain links TRBV7-7 with TRBJ2-1; 11 bases agree with TRBD2. Germline-derived CDR1 and CDR2 are SSHAT and FNYEAQ (reference sequence). The CDR3 length is 15 residues. V lost 3 bases and J lost 7; bases outside the gene matches: 5.

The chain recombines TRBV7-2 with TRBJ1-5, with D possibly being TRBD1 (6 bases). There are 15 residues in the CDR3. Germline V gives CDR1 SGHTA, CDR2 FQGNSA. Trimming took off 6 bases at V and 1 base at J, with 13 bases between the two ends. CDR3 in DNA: TGTGCCAGCAGTAGGAACGACAGGAGCAATCAGCCCCAGCATTTT. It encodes CASSRNDRSNQPQHF.

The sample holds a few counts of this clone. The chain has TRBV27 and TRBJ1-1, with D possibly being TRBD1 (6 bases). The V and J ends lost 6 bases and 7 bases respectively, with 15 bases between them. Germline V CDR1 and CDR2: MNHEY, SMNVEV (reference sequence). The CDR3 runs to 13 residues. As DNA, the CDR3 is TGTGCCAGCAGCCAAATGACAGGAGTTGAAGCTTTCTTT. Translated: CASSQMTGVEAFF.

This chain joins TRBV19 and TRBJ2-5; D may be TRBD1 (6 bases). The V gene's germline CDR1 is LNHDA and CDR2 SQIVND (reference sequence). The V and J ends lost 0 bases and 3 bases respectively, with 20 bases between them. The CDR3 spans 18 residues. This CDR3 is CASSIDVVGVGGEETQYF. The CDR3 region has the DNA TGTGCCAGTAGTATAGATGTTGTTGGGGTAGGGGGTGAAGAGACCCAGTACTTC.

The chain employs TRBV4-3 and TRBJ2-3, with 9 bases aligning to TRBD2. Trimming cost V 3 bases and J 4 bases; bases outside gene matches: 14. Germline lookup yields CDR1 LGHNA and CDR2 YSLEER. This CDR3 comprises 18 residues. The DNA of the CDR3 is TGCGCCAGCAGCCAGAATGCCCATGGGGCGGGGGGGTCAGATACGCAGTATTTT. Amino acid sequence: CASSQNAHGAGGSDTQYF.

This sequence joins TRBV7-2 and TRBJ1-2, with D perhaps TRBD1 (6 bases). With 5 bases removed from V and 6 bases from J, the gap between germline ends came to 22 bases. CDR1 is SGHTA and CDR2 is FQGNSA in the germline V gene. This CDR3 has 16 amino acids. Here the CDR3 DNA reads TGTGCCAGCAGCCCACCCGGAGGTGGGGGCTTACATGGCTACACCTTC. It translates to CASSPPGGGGLHGYTF.

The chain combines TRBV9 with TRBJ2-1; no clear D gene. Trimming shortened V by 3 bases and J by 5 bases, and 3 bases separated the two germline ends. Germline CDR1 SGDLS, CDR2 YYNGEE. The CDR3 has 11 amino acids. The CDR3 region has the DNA TGTGCCAGCAGCGGAGACAATGAGCAGTTCTTC. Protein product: CASSGDNEQFF.

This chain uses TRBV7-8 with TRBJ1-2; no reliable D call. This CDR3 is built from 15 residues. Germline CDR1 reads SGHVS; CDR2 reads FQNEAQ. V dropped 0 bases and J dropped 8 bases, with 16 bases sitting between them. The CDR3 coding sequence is TGTGCCAGCAGCTTAGCGCTTATCTCTTCCCCCGGCTACACCTTC. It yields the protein CASSLALISSPGYTF.

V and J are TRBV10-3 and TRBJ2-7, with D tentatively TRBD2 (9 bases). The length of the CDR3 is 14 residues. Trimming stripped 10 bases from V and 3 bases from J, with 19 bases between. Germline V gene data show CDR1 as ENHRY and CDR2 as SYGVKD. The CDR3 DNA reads TGTGCCAGCCAGGGGGCTAGCGGGGACTACGAGCAGTACTTC. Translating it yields CASQGASGDYEQYF.

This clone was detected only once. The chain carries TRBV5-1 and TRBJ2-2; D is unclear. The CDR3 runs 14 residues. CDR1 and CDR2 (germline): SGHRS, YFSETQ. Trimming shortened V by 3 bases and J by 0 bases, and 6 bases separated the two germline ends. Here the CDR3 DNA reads TGCGCCAGCAGCTCCAACTCGAACACCGGGGAGCTGTTTTTT. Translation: CASSSNSNTGELFF.

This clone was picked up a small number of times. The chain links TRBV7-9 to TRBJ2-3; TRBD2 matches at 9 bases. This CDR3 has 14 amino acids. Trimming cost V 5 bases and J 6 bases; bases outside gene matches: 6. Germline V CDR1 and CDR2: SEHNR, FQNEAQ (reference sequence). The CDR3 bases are TGTGCCAGCAGCCGTAGCGGGAGCATGGATACGCAGTATTTT. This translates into CASSRSGSMDTQYF. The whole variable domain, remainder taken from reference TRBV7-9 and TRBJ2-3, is DTGVSQNPRHKITKRGQNVTFRCDPISEHNRLYWYRQTLGQGPEFLTYFQNEAQLEKSRLLSDRFSAERPKGSFSTLEIQRTEQGDSAMYLCASSRSGSMDTQYFGPGTRLTVL.

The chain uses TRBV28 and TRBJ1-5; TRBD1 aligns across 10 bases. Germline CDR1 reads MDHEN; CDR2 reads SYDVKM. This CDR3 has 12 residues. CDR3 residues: CSLGTGDQPQHF. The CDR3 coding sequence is TGTTCGTTGGGGACAGGGGATCAGCCCCAGCATTTT.

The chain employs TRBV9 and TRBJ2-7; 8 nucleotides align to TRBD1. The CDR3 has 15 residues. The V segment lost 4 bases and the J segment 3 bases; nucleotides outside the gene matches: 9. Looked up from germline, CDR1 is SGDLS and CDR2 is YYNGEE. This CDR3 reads CASSPDRGQHYEQYF. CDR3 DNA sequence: TGTGCCAGCAGCCCAGACAGGGGCCAACACTACGAGCAGTACTTC.

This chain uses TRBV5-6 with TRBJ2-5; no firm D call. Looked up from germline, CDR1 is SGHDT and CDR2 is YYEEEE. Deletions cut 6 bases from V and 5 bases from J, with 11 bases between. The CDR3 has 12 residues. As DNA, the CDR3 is TGTGCCAGCAACCCTAGTGGGGAGACCCAGTACTTC. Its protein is CASNPSGETQYF. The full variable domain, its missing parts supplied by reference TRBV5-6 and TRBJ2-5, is DAGVTQSPTHLIKTRGQQVTLRCSPKSGHDTVSWYQQALGQGPQFIFQYYEEEERQRGNFPDRFSGHQFPNYSSELNVNALLLGDSALYLCASNPSGETQYFGPGTRLLVL.

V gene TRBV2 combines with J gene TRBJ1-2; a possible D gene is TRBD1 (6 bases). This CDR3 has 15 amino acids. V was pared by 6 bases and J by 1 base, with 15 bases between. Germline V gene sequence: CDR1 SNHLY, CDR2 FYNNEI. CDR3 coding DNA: TGTGCCAGCAGGGAACAGGGTTCTAGTAACTATGGCTACACCTTC. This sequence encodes CASREQGSSNYGYTF.

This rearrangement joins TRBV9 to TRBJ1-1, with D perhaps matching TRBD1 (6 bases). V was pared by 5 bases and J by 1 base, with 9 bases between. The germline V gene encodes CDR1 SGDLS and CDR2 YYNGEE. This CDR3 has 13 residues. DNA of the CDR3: TGTGCCAGCAGAGGGGGGGAGAACACTGAAGCTTTCTTT. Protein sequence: CASRGGENTEAFF.

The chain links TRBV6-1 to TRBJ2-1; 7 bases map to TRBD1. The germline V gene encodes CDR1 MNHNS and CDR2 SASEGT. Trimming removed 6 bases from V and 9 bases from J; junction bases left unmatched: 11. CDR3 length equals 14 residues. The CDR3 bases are TGTGCCAGCAGGACAGGGAGATGGGTGAGTGAGCAGTTCTTC. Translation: CASRTGRWVSEQFF.

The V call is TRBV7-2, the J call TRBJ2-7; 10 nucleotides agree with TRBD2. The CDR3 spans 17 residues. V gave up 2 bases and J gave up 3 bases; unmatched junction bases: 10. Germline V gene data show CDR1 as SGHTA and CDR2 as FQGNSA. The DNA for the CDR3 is TGTGCCAGCAGCTTAACTAGCGGGAAAGACCGTCACTACGAGCAGTACTTC. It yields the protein CASSLTSGKDRHYEQYF.

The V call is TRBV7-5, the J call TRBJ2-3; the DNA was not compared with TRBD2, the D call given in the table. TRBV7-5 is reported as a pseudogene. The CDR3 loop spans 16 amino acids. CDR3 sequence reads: CARSLARGSGRDTQYF. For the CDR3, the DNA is TGTGCCAGAAGCTTAGCTCGGGGGTCTGGGCGTGATACGCAGTATTTT.

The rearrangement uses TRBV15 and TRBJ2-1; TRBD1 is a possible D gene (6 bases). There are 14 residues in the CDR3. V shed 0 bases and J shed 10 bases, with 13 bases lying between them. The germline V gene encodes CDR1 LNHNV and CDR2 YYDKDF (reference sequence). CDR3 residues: CATSREGALGEQFF. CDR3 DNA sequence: TGTGCCACCAGCAGAGAGGGGGCGCTTGGGGAGCAGTTCTTC.

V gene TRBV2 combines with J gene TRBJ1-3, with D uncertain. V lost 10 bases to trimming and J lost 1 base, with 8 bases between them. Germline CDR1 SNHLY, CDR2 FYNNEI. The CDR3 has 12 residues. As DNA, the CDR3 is TGTGCCACCTCGATTTCTGGAAACACCATATATTTT. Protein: CATSISGNTIYF.